This TCR beta chain was sequenced for a study of blood T cell repertoires in COVID-19. There are 14 residues in the CDR3. Here immunoSEQ multiplex PCR was the method, and the copy in TCRdb shows in-frame clones only, minus some. This table holds 120,000 or so clones, 65% to 85% found once. This clonotype was obtained from a man aged 25 to 45 with COVID-19, enrolled during active disease. Source material: peripheral blood. V usage is TRBV21-1 and J usage is TRBJ1-4; the D call of TRBD1 is as the table states it, not checked on the DNA. TRBV21-1 is noted as a pseudogene. This CDR3 is CASSRHKLSEKLFF. The CDR3 DNA sequence: TGTGCCAGCAGCAGACATAAGCTCAGTGAAAAACTGTTTTTT.